This T cell receptor beta chain emerged from a study of shared clonotypes between healthy human individuals. The J segment lost 7 bases and the V segment lost 2 bases, leaving 7 bases of the junction unmatched. This CDR3 spans 15 amino acids. Germline assignment: CDR1 MDHEN and CDR2 SYDVKM. The table came from immunoSEQ multiplex PCR; TCRdb's copy has only in-frame clones and leaves some out. Of millions of clones listed, about 92% are singletons. The chain links TRBV28 to TRBJ2-1; 8 bases agree with TRBD2. The sequence was obtained from a man between 18 and 29 years old in good health. Source material: naive CD4+ T cells sorted from blood. Subset denoted: CD45RA+ positively selected. CDR3 coding DNA: TGTGCCAGCAGTTTAATCGCGGGGGGCAGGAATGAGCAGTTCTTC. It translates to CASSLIAGGRNEQFF.